The source of this T cell receptor (beta chain) is a study of T cells in tumors after PD-1 blockade. Study-level background: Treatment was either pembrolizumab 200 mg every 3 weeks or cemiplimab 350 mg every 2 weeks.

This clone has only one observation. Profiled with immunoSEQ multiplex PCR; TCRdb holds only in-frame clones, not every one. This table has 60,000 or so clones, roughly 77% appearing once. This CDR3 has 15 amino acids. Germline CDR1 and CDR2: SGHTA and FQGNSA. V was clipped by 5 bases and J by 5 bases, with 16 bases between them. Sequences were derived from PBMCs, sampled before anti-PD-1 treatment. The TCR sequence derives from a human donor with basal cell carcinoma. This chain links TRBV7-2 with TRBJ2-1; possibly TRBD1 for D (5 bases). The chain's CDR3 is CASSPHRLLNNEQFF. The CDR3 DNA reads as TGTGCCAGCAGCCCCCACAGGTTACTAAACAATGAGCAGTTCTTC.